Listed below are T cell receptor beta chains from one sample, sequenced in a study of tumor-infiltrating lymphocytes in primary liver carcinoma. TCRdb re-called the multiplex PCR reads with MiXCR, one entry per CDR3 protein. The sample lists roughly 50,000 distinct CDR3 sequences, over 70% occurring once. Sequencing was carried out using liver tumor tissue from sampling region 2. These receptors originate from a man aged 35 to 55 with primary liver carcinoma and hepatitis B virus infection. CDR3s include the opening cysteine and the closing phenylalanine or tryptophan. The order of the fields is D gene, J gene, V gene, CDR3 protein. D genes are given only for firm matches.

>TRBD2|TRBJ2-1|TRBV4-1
CASSQPGGKKRGGLSSYNEQFF
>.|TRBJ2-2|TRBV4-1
CVSSQAPNTGGLFF
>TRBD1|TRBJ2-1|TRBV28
CASSLTGSSYNEQFF
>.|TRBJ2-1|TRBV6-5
CASRREASGRAEQFF
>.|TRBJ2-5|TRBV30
CALSPLSQETQYF
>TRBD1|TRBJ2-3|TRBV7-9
CVSSSRDRGSLYF
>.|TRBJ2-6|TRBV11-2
CASSLGPGHSSGANVLTF
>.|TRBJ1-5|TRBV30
CAWSAMGRLNQPQHF
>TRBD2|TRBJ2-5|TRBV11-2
CASSLVPASGQETQYF
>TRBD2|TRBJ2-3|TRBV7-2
CASSLDASGLNTQYF
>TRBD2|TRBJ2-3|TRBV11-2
CASSPLTSGSRDTQYF
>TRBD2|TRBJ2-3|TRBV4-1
CANSGGRGIDTQYF
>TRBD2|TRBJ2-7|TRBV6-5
CASRPGGLAYEQYF
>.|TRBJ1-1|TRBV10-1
CANRGGVTEAFF
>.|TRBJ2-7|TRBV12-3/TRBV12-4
CASSIGGYEQYF
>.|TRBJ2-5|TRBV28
CASSLFGGETQYF
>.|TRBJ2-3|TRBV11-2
CASSLDDALQIARSTDTQYF
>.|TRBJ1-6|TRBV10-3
CAIKDNNNSPFHF
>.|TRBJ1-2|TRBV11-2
CASSTLGGLRGYTF
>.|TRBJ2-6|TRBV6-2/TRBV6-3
CVGSYTSGANVLTF
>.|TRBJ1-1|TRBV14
CASNQDQAEAFF
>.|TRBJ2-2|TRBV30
CAGVSAKTGELVF
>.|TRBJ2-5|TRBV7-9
CASSIRSGQETQHF
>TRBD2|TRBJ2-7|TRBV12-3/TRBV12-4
CASGLLVGGHPYEQYF
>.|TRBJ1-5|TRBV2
CASSGRTDSNQPQHF
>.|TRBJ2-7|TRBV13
CASSRGVRKQYF
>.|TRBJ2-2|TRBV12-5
CASGPPGSLNTRELFF
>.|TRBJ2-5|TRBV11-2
CASRSLDSIHQETQYF
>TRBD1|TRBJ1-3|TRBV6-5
CASRITGDSYTIYF
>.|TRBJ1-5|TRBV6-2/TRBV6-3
CAGNTQGGSNQPQHF
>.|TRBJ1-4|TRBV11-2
CASSLDMGSGRWKLFF
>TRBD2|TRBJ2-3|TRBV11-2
CTSSEAPQRLAVADTQYF
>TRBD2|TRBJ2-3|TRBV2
CVSSSGSDTQYF
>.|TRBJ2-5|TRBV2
CASSQLREETQYF
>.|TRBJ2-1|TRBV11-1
CASSFGISCHNEQFF
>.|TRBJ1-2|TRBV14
CASSHTSLGSSNYGYTF
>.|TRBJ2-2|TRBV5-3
CARSLAGANTGVLLF
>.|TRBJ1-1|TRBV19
CASSRAGMNTEAFF
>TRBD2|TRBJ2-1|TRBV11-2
CASSFPRLAGEPYSEQLF
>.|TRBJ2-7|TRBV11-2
CASSLSEVVSQYF
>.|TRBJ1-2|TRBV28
CANRAGGAEYGYTF
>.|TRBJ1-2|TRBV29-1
CSVEERAVRPYGYTF
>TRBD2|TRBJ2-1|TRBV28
CVSSLPGLASNNEQFF